The 2 T cell receptor beta chains presented below share a single source sample, sequenced in a study of shared clonotypes between healthy human individuals (dated by TCRdb to 2018 to 2021). The library was built by means of the immunoSEQ multiplex PCR assay. Not all clones reach the TCRdb copy of this immuneACCESS table, which keeps in-frame sequences only. Checked studies attribute under half of the gap to unresolved V genes and leave the rest unexplained. Here the sample has around 1 million clones; approximately 80% occur a single time. Of the sample, nearly 1.5% is held by the ten largest clones. The sequenced sample consisted of memory CD4+ T cells sorted from blood. Read against the paper, the sample's cell subset or site label means: CD45RA-negative fraction. These receptors came from a young man in good health.

This chain uses TRBV11-2 with TRBJ2-2, with no clear D. Trimming stripped 3 bases from V and 3 bases from J, with 5 bases between. Looked up from germline, CDR1 is SGHAT and CDR2 is FQNNGV. This CDR3 has 13 residues. This CDR3 is CASSFGDTGELFF. DNA for the CDR3: TGTGCCAGCAGCTTTGGAGACACCGGGGAGCTGTTTTTT.

To note about this clone: At the DNA level, this CDR3 is encoded by other sequences in the same sample as well. The chain carries TRBV19 and TRBJ1-6; D remains ambiguous. This CDR3 is built from 12 residues. Trimming left V 4 bases short and J 4 bases short, with 2 bases between. Looked up from germline, CDR1 is LNHDA and CDR2 is SQIVND (reference sequence). CDR3 DNA sequence: TGTGCCAGTAGTACATATAATTCACCCCTCCACTTT. Translation gives CASSTYNSPLHF. Looking up the rest from reference TRBV19 and TRBJ1-6 gives the full variable domain: DGGITQSPKYLFRKEGQNVTLSCEQNLNHDAMYWYRQDPGQGLRLIYYSQIVNDFQKGDIAEGYSVSREKKESFPLTVTSAQKNPTAFYLCASSTYNSPLHFGNGTRLTVT.